The rows below give T cell receptor beta chains drawn from one sample of a study of human T cells and chemical hapten exposure. TCRdb reprocessed the RACE reads with MiXCR, giving one entry per CDR3 protein. This sample yields 80,000 to 100,000 distinct CDR3 sequences, of which around 9% are seen a single time; approximately 2.8% belongs to the top ten. Source material: whole blood. Source of these receptors: a female donor in good health. Some clones in this sample may be carry-over from other donors' samples. CDR3s include the opening cysteine and the closing phenylalanine or tryptophan. The D gene is left open where the match is weak. Clone size is given for some rows only: seen once, a few or many times, or a class if the clone is expanded.

D gene	V gene	clone size	J gene	CDR3 DNA	CDR3 protein
-	TRBV15	few	TRBJ1-6	TGTGCCACCAGCGCTGGCCCGAGCAGGAGGAATTCACCCCTCCACTTT	CATSAGPSRRNSPLHF
TRBD1	TRBV7-3	-	TRBJ2-1	TGTGCCAGCAGCTCTACAGGGGGCCTCTACAATGAGCAGTTCTTC	CASSSTGGLYNEQFF
-	TRBV7-2	few	TRBJ1-1	TGTGCCAGCAGCACCCAGATGAACACTGAAGCTTTCTTT	CASSTQMNTEAFF
TRBD1	TRBV4-1	-	TRBJ1-4	TGCGCCAGCAGCCAAGTGGTCAGGGGGAAATCAGGAGAAAAACTGTTTTTT	CASSQVVRGKSGEKLFF
-	TRBV19	many	TRBJ1-1	TGTGCCAGTACCCTAGCGGGGGGCACTGAAGCTTTCTTT	CASTLAGGTEAFF
-	TRBV20-1	many	TRBJ2-3	TGCAGTGCATCCAGGGAGAGAACGCAGTATTTT	CSASRERTQYF
-	TRBV7-2	many	TRBJ2-1	TGTGCCAGCAGCCCTACGCCCAAGAATGAGCAGTTCTTC	CASSPTPKNEQFF
-	TRBV5-1	few	TRBJ2-5	TGCGCCAGCAGTTCCGGGACTGGCCCAAAATGGACCCAGTACTTC	CASSSGTGPKWTQYF
-	TRBV7-6	many	TRBJ2-7	TGTGCCAGCAGCTTAGGAGGGTTCGACGAGCAGTACTTC	CASSLGGFDEQYF
-	TRBV7-9	few	TRBJ2-1	TGTGCCAGCCGACACGGGGTTTTAAATGAGCAGTTCTTC	CASRHGVLNEQFF
-	TRBV20-1	many	TRBJ1-2	TGCAGTGCTAGAGGACGGGAAACTTATGGCTACACCTTC	CSARGRETYGYTF
-	TRBV7-6	few	TRBJ1-1	TGTGCCAGCAGCTCCCCTGGCAGCGCGAACACTGAAGCTTTCTTT	CASSSPGSANTEAFF
-	TRBV7-3	-	TRBJ2-3	TGTGCCAGCAGCTTAAACAGTGGTGGGGCAGATACGCAGTATTTT	CASSLNSGGADTQYF
-	TRBV20-1	few	TRBJ1-2	TGCAGTGCTTATTCGGTCGATGGCTACACCTTC	CSAYSVDGYTF
-	TRBV20-1	many	TRBJ1-2	TGCAGTGCTAGAGATCGCTGGGAAGGCTACACCTTC	CSARDRWEGYTF
-	TRBV6-2/TRBV6-3	few	TRBJ2-1	TGTGCCAGCAGTTACTCCGGGGAGCAGTTCTTC	CASSYSGEQFF
-	TRBV20-1	few	TRBJ1-1	TGCAGTGCTAGATCCCCCGAAGGGGCAAATTTTGGTGAAGCTTTCTTT	CSARSPEGANFGEAFF
TRBD2	TRBV10-2	few	TRBJ2-7	TGCGCCAGCAGAAGACCCCTAGCGGGGGGTACCTACGAGCAGTACTTC	CASRRPLAGGTYEQYF
-	TRBV28	many	TRBJ1-1	TGTGCCAGCAAGGGCAGCATGAACACTGAAGCTTTCTTT	CASKGSMNTEAFF
-	TRBV2	-	TRBJ2-6	TGTGCCAGCAGTGCTGCGGACTCTGGGACCAACGTCCTGACTTTC	CASSAADSGTNVLTF
TRBD1	TRBV10-1	-	TRBJ2-2	TGCGCCAGCAGAGGACAGGGAAACACCGGGGAGCTGTTTTTT	CASRGQGNTGELFF
TRBD1	TRBV3-1	few	TRBJ2-7	TGTGCCAGCAGCCGTAGAGAATCGCCCGGGACAGGGAGCTCCTACGAGCAGTACTTC	CASSRRESPGTGSSYEQYF
-	TRBV6-4	many	TRBJ1-5	TGTGCCAGCAGTGAACAGGGAGAGAGCAATCAGCCCCAGCATTTT	CASSEQGESNQPQHF
-	TRBV2	-	TRBJ2-5	TGTGCCAGCAGTGTATGGTCAACACAAGAGACCCAGTACTTC	CASSVWSTQETQYF
TRBD2	TRBV20-1	few	TRBJ2-7	TGCAGTGCCCGGCCGGGACTAGCGGGAGGCCTGATCTACGAGCAGTACTTC	CSARPGLAGGLIYEQYF
-	TRBV6-4	many	TRBJ2-1	TGTGCCAGCAGTGACTCGGACAACAATGAGCAGTTCTTC	CASSDSDNNEQFF
-	TRBV30	few	TRBJ2-2	TGTGCCCGCCTGTCGGGGTCCGGGGAGCTGTTTTTT	CARLSGSGELFF
-	TRBV27	-	TRBJ2-7	TGTGCCAGCAGTCTCAGTCTGGCCTACGAGCAGTACTTC	CASSLSLAYEQYF
-	TRBV20-1	few	TRBJ1-2	TGCAGTGCTGGGGGGGACGAGAACTATGGCTACACCTTC	CSAGGDENYGYTF
-	TRBV28	many	TRBJ2-7	TGTGCCAGCAGTGAGGAATACCTTTACGAGCAGTACTTC	CASSEEYLYEQYF
-	TRBV12-3/TRBV12-4	many	TRBJ1-1	TGTGCCAGCACCCTGGGAGGGGGGCGCCGTGGGGGAGGCAGGAATGAAGCTTTCTTT	CASTLGGGRRGGGRNEAFF
TRBD1	TRBV6-2/TRBV6-3	few	TRBJ2-1	TGTGCCAGCAGTCGGGACAGGGCGGGGAATGAGCAGTTCTTC	CASSRDRAGNEQFF
-	TRBV28	-	TRBJ1-1	TGTGCCAGCAGTTTATATGTAGTGAACACTGAAGCTTTCTTT	CASSLYVVNTEAFF
-	TRBV6-1	many	TRBJ2-2	TGTGCCAGCAGTGAAGAGTCGGGAACAGGGTGGTACACCGGGGAGCTGTTTTTT	CASSEESGTGWYTGELFF
TRBD2	TRBV9	-	TRBJ2-5	TGTGCCAGCAGCGCGGGGACTAGCGGGAGAGAGACCCAGTACTTC	CASSAGTSGRETQYF
-	TRBV12-3/TRBV12-4	many	TRBJ2-7	TGTGCCAGCAAGCCACCGGGGGTCTACGAGCAGTACTTC	CASKPPGVYEQYF
TRBD2	TRBV12-3/TRBV12-4	few	TRBJ2-5	TGTGCCAGCGCCGCGATAGCGGGAGGGCTGATTATTTCTTTGGAGACCCAGTACTTC	CASAAIAGGLIISLETQYF
-	TRBV4-2	many	TRBJ2-3	TGTGCCAGCAGCCAAGATCGTCCAGATACGCAGTATTTT	CASSQDRPDTQYF
-	TRBV28	-	TRBJ2-1	TGTGCCAGCAGTCTCCATAGCGGCAACTCCTACAATGAGCAGTTCTTC	CASSLHSGNSYNEQFF
TRBD2	TRBV28	few	TRBJ2-1	TGTGCCAGCAGAGCTACTAGCGGTCTGGGGAATGAGCAGTTCTTC	CASRATSGLGNEQFF
TRBD2	TRBV25-1	few	TRBJ2-7	TGTGCCAGCAGTGAGGGACTAGCGGGCCCCTACGAGCAGTACTTC	CASSEGLAGPYEQYF
TRBD2	TRBV6-6	many	TRBJ2-3	TGTGCCAGCAGCCCTAGCGGGAGGGCCTGGGGATTTGCGCAGTATTTT	CASSPSGRAWGFAQYF
-	TRBV28	-	TRBJ2-1	TGTGCCAGCAGTTTGTACAGGGATAAGCAGTTCTTC	CASSLYRDKQFF